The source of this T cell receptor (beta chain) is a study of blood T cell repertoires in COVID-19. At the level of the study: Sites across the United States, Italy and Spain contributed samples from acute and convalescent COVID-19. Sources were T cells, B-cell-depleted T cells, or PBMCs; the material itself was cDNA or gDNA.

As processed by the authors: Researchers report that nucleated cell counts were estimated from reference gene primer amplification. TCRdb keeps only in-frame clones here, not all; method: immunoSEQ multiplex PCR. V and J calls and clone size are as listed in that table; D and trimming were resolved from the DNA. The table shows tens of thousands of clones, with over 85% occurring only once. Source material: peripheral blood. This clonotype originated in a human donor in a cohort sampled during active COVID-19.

CDR3 protein: CASSLEGDSYSPLHF. In DNA form, the CDR3 reads TGCGCCAGCAGCTTGGAAGGGGACAGCTATTCACCCCTCCACTTT. The chain links TRBV5-1 to TRBJ1-6, with 7 positions matching TRBD1. The CDR3 is 15 amino acids. Germline V lookup: CDR1 SGHRS, CDR2 YFSETQ. V shed 0 bases, J shed 8 bases, and the junction held 5 bases outside the gene matches.